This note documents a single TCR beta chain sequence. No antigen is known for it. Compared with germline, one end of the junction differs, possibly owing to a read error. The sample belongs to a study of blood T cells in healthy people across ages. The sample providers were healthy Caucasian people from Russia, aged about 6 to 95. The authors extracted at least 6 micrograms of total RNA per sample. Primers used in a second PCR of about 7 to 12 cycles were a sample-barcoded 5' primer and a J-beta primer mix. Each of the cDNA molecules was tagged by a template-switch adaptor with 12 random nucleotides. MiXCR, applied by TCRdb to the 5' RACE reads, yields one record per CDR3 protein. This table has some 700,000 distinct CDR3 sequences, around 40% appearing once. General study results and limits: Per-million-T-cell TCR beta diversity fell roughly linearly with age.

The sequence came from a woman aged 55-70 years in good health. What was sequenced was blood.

CDR3 sequence reads: CSAPTGVTGYAF. The CDR3 DNA reads TGCAGTGCACCGACAGGGGTAACGGGCTACGCCTTC. The chain recombines TRBV20-1 with TRBJ1-2; 8 nucleotides agree with TRBD1. The CDR3 length is 12 residues. CDR1 and CDR2 from the germline V gene are DFQATT and SNEGSKA (reference sequence).